The rows below give T cell receptor beta chains drawn from one sample of a study of cytomegalovirus exposure and HLA in healthy donors. Some clones are missing from TCRdb's copy, which holds only in-frame ones; the method was immunoSEQ multiplex PCR. The repertoire has 60,000 to 65,000 clones, 90% to 95% of them found once; the top ten carry 5.5% to 7.5%. Sequencing used PBMCs. The receptors originated from a woman aged 18 to 35 in good health and CMV-seropositive. CDR3s include the opening cysteine and the closing phenylalanine or tryptophan. A D gene is named only where the DNA matches it firmly. Where a row states a size, it is once, few, many or the class of an expanded clone; other rows omit it.

D: -; size: -; J: TRBJ2-2; V: TRBV7-3; CDR3: CASSRNQGNTGELFF; DNA: TGTGCCAGCAGCAGAAACCAGGGGAACACCGGGGAGCTGTTTTTT
D: TRBD2; size: -; J: TRBJ2-2; V: TRBV2; CDR3: CASSTSGVFAGELFF; DNA: TGTGCCAGCAGTACTAGCGGGGTGTTCGCCGGGGAGCTGTTTTTT
D: TRBD1; size: -; J: TRBJ1-6; V: TRBV27; CDR3: CASSSDRGRGNSPLHF; DNA: TGTGCCAGCAGTTCGGACAGGGGGCGTGGTAATTCACCCCTCCACTTT
D: -; size: -; J: TRBJ2-7; V: TRBV18; CDR3: CASNRDVADEQYF; DNA: TGTGCCAGCAACAGGGATGTTGCAGACGAGCAGTACTTC
D: -; size: -; J: TRBJ2-1; V: TRBV5-1; CDR3: CASKRSDPYNEQFF; DNA: TGCGCCAGCAAGAGATCCGATCCCTACAATGAGCAGTTCTTC
D: TRBD1; size: -; J: TRBJ1-5; V: TRBV7-2; CDR3: CASSLTGSLYRINQPQHF; DNA: TGTGCCAGCAGCTTGACAGGGAGCTTGTATAGGATCAATCAGCCCCAGCATTTT
D: -; size: -; J: TRBJ1-1; V: TRBV4-2; CDR3: CASSQDAGSFMNTEAFF; DNA: TGTGCCAGCAGCCAAGATGCCGGGAGCTTCATGAACACTGAAGCTTTCTTT
D: -; size: -; J: TRBJ2-5; V: TRBV4-3; CDR3: CASSQDRGGQETQYF; DNA: TGCGCCAGCAGCCAAGATCGGGGAGGCCAAGAGACCCAGTACTTC
D: -; size: once; J: TRBJ2-4; V: TRBV21-1; CDR3: CASWTGGFKKNIQYF; DNA: TGTGCCAGCTGGACAGGGGGATTTAAAAAAAACATTCAGTACTTC
D: -; size: -; J: TRBJ2-7; V: TRBV5-6; CDR3: CASSSLRQNSYEQYF; DNA: TGTGCCAGCAGCTCACTCAGGCAAAACTCCTACGAGCAGTACTTC
D: -; size: -; J: TRBJ2-2; V: TRBV4-1; CDR3: CASSSDRLGGGELFF; DNA: TGCGCCAGCAGCTCCGACCGCCTGGGGGGCGGGGAGCTGTTTTTT
D: TRBD1; size: -; J: TRBJ1-6; V: TRBV7-2; CDR3: CASSLATGGSNSPLHF; DNA: TGTGCCAGCAGCTTGGCAACAGGGGGGAGTAATTCACCCCTCCACTTT
D: TRBD1; size: -; J: TRBJ2-2; V: TRBV6-6; CDR3: CASSQTGGTGELFF; DNA: TGTGCCAGCAGTCAGACAGGGGGTACCGGGGAGCTGTTTTTT
D: -; size: -; J: TRBJ1-1; V: TRBV5-6; CDR3: CASSLGWQGRSEAFF; DNA: TGTGCCAGCAGCTTGGGGTGGCAGGGAAGATCTGAAGCTTTCTTT
D: TRBD1; size: -; J: TRBJ1-3; V: TRBV2; CDR3: CASSSGTDFGNTIYF; DNA: TGTGCCAGCAGTTCCGGGACAGACTTTGGAAACACCATATATTTT
D: -; size: -; J: TRBJ2-2; V: TRBV9; CDR3: CASSPNRYTGELFF; DNA: TGTGCCAGCAGCCCCAACCGGTACACCGGGGAGCTGTTTTTT
D: TRBD2; size: -; J: TRBJ2-3; V: TRBV11-2; CDR3: CASRLAGLFTDTQYF; DNA: TGTGCCAGCAGACTAGCGGGGTTGTTCACAGATACGCAGTATTTT
D: -; size: -; J: TRBJ2-3; V: TRBV29-1; CDR3: CSVDRASTDTQYF; DNA: TGCAGCGTTGACAGGGCTAGCACAGATACGCAGTATTTT
D: -; size: -; J: TRBJ2-5; V: TRBV15; CDR3: CATSRVAQETQYF; DNA: TGTGCCACCAGCCGAGTTGCACAGGAGACCCAGTACTTC
D: TRBD1; size: -; J: TRBJ2-5; V: TRBV27; CDR3: CARKADRGRETQYF; DNA: TGTGCCAGGAAAGCAGACAGGGGGCGAGAGACCCAGTACTTC
D: TRBD1; size: -; J: TRBJ1-6; V: TRBV2; CDR3: CAFSGGGSPLHF; DNA: TGTGCCTTCTCAGGGGGAGGTTCACCCCTCCACTTT
D: -; size: -; J: TRBJ2-4; V: TRBV6-1; CDR3: CASSEDGGRPNIAKNIQYF; DNA: TGTGCCAGCAGTGAAGACGGAGGGCGGCCTAATATAGCCAAAAACATTCAGTACTTC